Presented here are 16 T cell receptor beta chains from one specimen sequenced in a study of blood T cell repertoires in COVID-19. Here immunoSEQ multiplex PCR was the method, and the copy in TCRdb shows in-frame clones only, minus some. This table has 50,000 to 65,000 clones, approximately 91% appearing once. Specimen: peripheral blood. These TCRs come from a man aged 50-60 years with active COVID-19.

V usage is TRBV5-6 and J usage is TRBJ2-5; tentative D call: TRBD2 (5 bases). V lost 2 bases, J lost 5 bases, and 10 bases lay in between. CDR3 length: 13 residues. The germline V gene encodes CDR1 SGHDT and CDR2 YYEEEE. The CDR3 DNA is TGTGCCAGCAGCTTTAGGACTGGGGAGACCCAGTACTTC. It codes for CASSFRTGETQYF.

The gene calls are TRBV11-2 and TRBJ2-5; TRBD1 agrees at 9 bases. The V gene's germline CDR1 is SGHAT and CDR2 FQNNGV. The CDR3 runs to 16 residues. The ends lost 1 base at V and 5 bases at J; junction bases unmatched: 8. The CDR3 protein is CASSLALGQGKETQYF. The CDR3 nucleotides are TGTGCCAGCAGCTTAGCCCTGGGACAGGGAAAGGAGACCCAGTACTTC.

V is TRBV6-5 and J is TRBJ1-2; no definite D call. V shed 0 bases and J shed 8 bases, with 10 bases lying between them. Germline CDR1 is MNHEY and CDR2 is SVGAGI. The CDR3 consists of 13 residues. The CDR3 nucleotides are TGTGCCAGCAGTTACTCGCGTCAGGTGGGCTACACCTTC. Its protein is CASSYSRQVGYTF.

The V call is TRBV7-9, the J call TRBJ2-3; 7 bases map to TRBD2. The CDR3 covers 15 residues. After removal of 8 bases from V and 1 base from J, the junction contained 9 bases not matched to a gene. CDR1 is SEHNR, CDR2 FQNEAQ, per germline (reference sequence). The CDR3, as DNA: TGTGCCAGCCTTTCGCGGGGGACTGGCACAGATACGCAGTATTTT. This codes for CASLSRGTGTDTQYF.

The chain joins TRBV4-2 to TRBJ2-1; TRBD2 matches 7 bases. The V and J ends lost 1 base and 3 bases, in that order; junction bases with no gene match: 9. The germline gives CDR1 LGHNA, CDR2 YNFKEQ. The CDR3 is 17 amino acids. The CDR3 DNA is TGTGCCAGCAGCCAAGGGCTGTGGGTAGCGGGCTACAATGAGCAGTTCTTC. Residues: CASSQGLWVAGYNEQFF.

The gene calls are TRBV6-5 and TRBJ1-3, with D unclear. The V end lost 3 bases, the J end lost 11 bases, and 23 bases lay between the germline ends. The CDR3 covers 16 residues. Per the germline V gene, CDR1 is MNHEY and CDR2 is SVGAGI. The CDR3 bases are TGTGCCAGCAGTTATTATCCACAGAGCCCCCTCACTCCCATATATTTT. Its protein product is CASSYYPQSPLTPIYF.

About this clone: One end of the junction is discordant with germline, which a read error may explain. The V gene is TRBV7-8, the J gene TRBJ2-7; maybe TRBD1 (6 bases). Per the germline V gene, CDR1 is SGHVS and CDR2 is FQNEAQ. CDR3 size: 12 residues. CDR3: CASSSPQTGIHF. DNA of the CDR3: TGTGCCAGCAGCTCGCCCCAGACAGGAATCCACTTC.

The chain couples TRBV11-3 to TRBJ2-5, with 10 bases that match TRBD2. There are 16 residues in the CDR3. Trimming took 5 bases from V and 5 from J; bases not matched to a gene: 11. Germline V gene lookup returns CDR1 SGHNT and CDR2 YENEEA. The CDR3 spells CASSLRSSGGEETQYF. The CDR3 DNA is TGTGCCAGCAGCCTACGCTCCAGCGGGGGGGAGGAGACCCAGTACTTC.

The rearrangement joins TRBV5-4 to TRBJ2-3; TRBD1 is a possible D gene (6 bases). Germline values: CDR1 SGHNT, CDR2 YYREEE (reference sequence). The CDR3 is 15 amino acids. V lost 4 bases and J 0 bases, leaving 12 bases between the germline ends. DNA for the CDR3: TGTGCCAGCAGCCTCAGGGGTTCTAGCACAGATACGCAGTATTTT. Amino acids: CASSLRGSSTDTQYF.

The chain employs TRBV4-1 and TRBJ2-5; perhaps TRBD2 as D (5 bases). V gave up 4 bases and J gave up 1 base, with 25 bases separating them. Germline V gene data show CDR1 as MGHRA and CDR2 as YSYEKL. The length of the CDR3 is 19 residues. The CDR3: CASSPIAISRGAPQETQYF. Written as DNA, the CDR3 is TGCGCCAGCAGCCCAATTGCAATAAGCCGGGGAGCCCCCCAAGAGACCCAGTACTTC.

In nucleotides, the CDR3 is TGTGCCAGCGCCGCCGGGTCTGAAAAACTGTTTTTT. Translated: CASAAGSEKLFF. The chain carries TRBV18 and TRBJ1-4; D ambiguous. CDR3 length equals 12 residues. Looked up from germline, CDR1 is KGHSH and CDR2 is LQKENI. The germline V and J ends were trimmed by 8 bases and 7 bases, with 11 bases remaining between them.

This clone was seen a single time. This chain links TRBV11-1 with TRBJ2-5; the D is unclear. Germline loops: CDR1 SGHAT, CDR2 FQDESV (reference sequence). V was shortened by 3 bases and J by 6 bases, with 5 bases between the two germline ends. The CDR3 sequence is 11 residues long. DNA of the CDR3: TGTGCCAGCAGCTTCAGTCAGACCCAGTACTTC. This codes for CASSFSQTQYF.

Here the CDR3 reads CASSRTGGNQPQHF. The DNA of the CDR3 is TGCGCCAGCAGCCGGACAGGTGGCAATCAGCCCCAGCATTTT. The V gene is TRBV5-1, the J gene TRBJ1-5; 7 bases line up with TRBD1. V lost 4 bases and J lost 2; bases outside the gene matches: 3. The CDR3 has 14 amino acids. Germline lookup yields CDR1 SGHRS and CDR2 YFSETQ.

The chain uses TRBV30 and TRBJ1-1; the match to TRBD1 covers 7 bases. The germline CDR1 and CDR2 sequences are GTSNPN and SVGIG (reference sequence). The CDR3 consists of 17 residues. The V gene end was trimmed by 2 bases and the J gene end by 1 base; junction bases not matched to a gene: 13. CDR3 sequence (DNA): TGTGCCTGGAGTACCGAACGACCCACAGGGGAGAACACTGAAGCTTTCTTT. Amino acids: CAWSTERPTGENTEAFF.

The chain recombines TRBV5-6 with TRBJ1-1; perhaps TRBD1 as D (6 bases). CDR1 is SGHDT, CDR2 YYEEEE, per germline. V lost 4 bases and J 7 bases, leaving 17 bases between the germline ends. This CDR3 has 14 residues. The CDR3 spells CASSPGGRDIEAFF. CDR3 nucleotides: TGTGCCAGCAGCCCGGGTGGCAGGGACATTGAAGCTTTCTTT.

V usage is TRBV27 and J usage is TRBJ1-1; tentatively, D is TRBD1 (6 bases). Germline loops: CDR1 MNHEY, CDR2 SMNVEV (reference sequence). There are 14 residues in the CDR3. V lost 4 bases and J 8 bases, leaving 17 bases between the germline ends. The CDR3 sequence is CASSSIGQIGEAFF. The DNA for the CDR3 is TGTGCCAGCAGTTCGATCGGACAGATCGGAGAAGCTTTCTTT.